These T cell receptor beta chains were read from a single sample in a study of control samples from healthy donors and cancer patients. The repertoire was sequenced with immunoSEQ multiplex PCR; TCRdb's copy has only in-frame clones and lacks some. The repertoire holds roughly 130,000 clones, with over 75% as singletons. Sequenced sample: blood. Source of these receptors: a man aged 18 to 29 in good health. CDR3s include the opening cysteine and the closing phenylalanine or tryptophan. The D gene is left open where the match is weak. The size field is filled for only some rows; it gives once, few, many or a size class.

len,d_gene,v_gene,abundance,j_gene,CDR3nt,CDR3aa
16,TRBD2,TRBV15,-,TRBJ2-3,TGTGCCACCAGCATCCGTCCTCTAGCGGATGTGGATACGCAGTATTTT,CATSIRPLADVDTQYF
17,TRBD2,TRBV9,-,TRBJ2-1,TGTGCCAGCAGCGTAGGTTCGGAGCGGGGACCATACGCTGAGCAGTTCTTC,CASSVGSERGPYAEQFF
14,-,TRBV6-5,once,TRBJ2-2,TGTGCCAGCAGGTCCGGGGGGCATTCCGGGGAGCTGTTTTTT,CASRSGGHSGELFF
14,-,TRBV27,-,TRBJ1-5,TGTGCCAGCAGCCCAGGGTCATGGGTTCAGCCCCAGCATTTT,CASSPGSWVQPQHF
13,-,TRBV24-1,-,TRBJ1-5,TGTGCCACCAGTCGGGGGACAAATCAGCCCCAGCATTTT,CATSRGTNQPQHF
14,TRBD1,TRBV28,-,TRBJ1-2,TGTGCCAGCAGTTCGCCAGGGGGCCTCTATGGCTACACCTTC,CASSSPGGLYGYTF
16,-,TRBV2,-,TRBJ1-1,TGTGCCAGCAGTACCCAAAGTAACAGGGTAGGAGCTGAAGCTTTCTTT,CASSTQSNRVGAEAFF
16,-,TRBV19,-,TRBJ2-1,TGTGCCAGTAGTATATCCACAGGGTCTTCTTACAATGAGCAGTTCTTC,CASSISTGSSYNEQFF
15,-,TRBV27,-,TRBJ2-5,TGTGCCAGCAGTGGGACACAGTATGTCGGAGAGACCCAGTACTTC,CASSGTQYVGETQYF
16,-,TRBV7-8,-,TRBJ2-6,TGTGCCAGCAGCTTTTGGAGGGGGGTCGGGGCCAACGTCCTGACTTTC,CASSFWRGVGANVLTF
13,-,TRBV12-3/TRBV12-4,few,TRBJ1-5,TGTGCCAGCAGTTTAGGGGTCGATCAGCCCCAGCATTTT,CASSLGVDQPQHF
12,-,TRBV28,-,TRBJ1-5,TGTGCCAGCAGTTCTCCGGGGCAGCCCCAGCATTTT,CASSSPGQPQHF
12,TRBD1,TRBV18,-,TRBJ1-1,TGTGCCAGCTCACCACCGACAGGGCAAGCTTTCTTT,CASSPPTGQAFF
17,-,TRBV6-1,-,TRBJ1-1,TGTGCCAGCAGTGAAGGTTCTACCAGCCTTTCGAACACTGAAGCTTTCTTT,CASSEGSTSLSNTEAFF
15,TRBD2,TRBV27,-,TRBJ2-2,TGTGCCAGCGCCCTTCGGGACTACCTCACCGGGGAGCTGTTTTTT,CASALRDYLTGELFF
13,-,TRBV12-3/TRBV12-4,-,TRBJ1-1,TGTGCCAGCAGTTTAAGGACAGATTATGAAGCTTTCTTT,CASSLRTDYEAFF
14,-,TRBV4-1,-,TRBJ1-6,TGCACCAGCAGCCAAGTCGGGGATAATTCACCCCTCCACTTT,CTSSQVGDNSPLHF
13,-,TRBV2,-,TRBJ2-7,TGTGCCAGCTCGGGGGCTAGCTCCTACGAGCAGTACTTC,CASSGASSYEQYF